This T cell receptor (beta chain) comes out of a study of blood T cell repertoires in COVID-19. Some clones are missing from TCRdb's copy, which holds only in-frame ones; the method was immunoSEQ multiplex PCR. The sample records some 80,000 clones, about 90% being singletons. Germline CDR1 SGHNT, CDR2 YYREEE (reference sequence). V dropped 4 bases and J dropped 9 bases, with 13 bases sitting between them. The length of the CDR3 is 12 residues. The chain is built from TRBV5-4 and TRBJ1-2; no clear D. What was sequenced was peripheral blood. The TCR was taken from a human donor in a cohort sampled during active COVID-19. The CDR3 region has the DNA TGTGCCAGCAGCGCGTATAGTCGAAGCTACACCTTC. Translating it yields CASSAYSRSYTF.